A single T cell receptor (beta chain) is shown here with its context. The data were taken from a study of blood T cell repertoires in COVID-19. Study-level background: T cells, B-cell-depleted T cells, or PBMCs supplied cDNA or gDNA.

Enrolled through a virtual design, the participants were between 18 and 89 years of age and came from 24 US areas. Clinical history as reported by participants underpinned cohort assignment. Per the original data handling: Nucleated cell counts were estimated from reference gene primer amplification. Produced via immunoSEQ multiplex PCR; TCRdb's table is partial and in-frame only. V and J calls and clone size come straight from that table; D and trimming were deduced from the DNA. The repertoire includes 180,000 or so clones, approximately 80% of them detected once, and approximately 9.9% sits in the top ten. Input material: PBMCs or T cells enriched from blood (not recorded which). This sequence was found in a man aged 50-59 years who had recovered from COVID-19.

CDR3 sequence: CASIKQGRGTEAFF. The CDR3 DNA reads as TGTGCCAGCATCAAACAGGGCCGGGGCACTGAAGCTTTCTTT. The chain employs TRBV28 and TRBJ1-1, with D perhaps matching TRBD1 (6 bases). The germline V gene has CDR1 MDHEN and CDR2 SYDVKM. V was cut by 7 bases and J by 4 bases, with 16 bases left in between. This CDR3 is built from 14 residues.